The entry that follows covers one T cell receptor (beta chain) sequence. What it binds is not known. The sample originates from a study of blood T cells in healthy people across ages. V was pared by 1 base and J by 3 bases, with 9 bases between. Germline lookup yields CDR1 SGHVS and CDR2 FNYEAQ. The CDR3 totals 15 residues. Overall study results and limits: The study found more naive CD4+ cells and higher diversity in long-lived than aged donors. A strong correlation was found between TCR beta diversity and the percentage of naive T cells.

Total RNA amounts of at least 5.5 micrograms were extracted per sample. Together with a sample-barcoded 5' primer, a J-beta primer mix was included in a second PCR lasting about 7 to 12 cycles. A tag from a template-switch adaptor with 12 random nucleotides marked each cDNA molecule. TCRdb processed the 5' RACE reads anew with MiXCR; each CDR3 protein has one entry. The sample consists of about 720,000 distinct CDR3 sequences, 22% of them appearing once. This clonotype was obtained from a man aged 65 to 85 in good health. Sequencing used blood. V is TRBV7-6 and J is TRBJ2-2; D not resolved. The CDR3 here is CASSLELMDTGELFF. The DNA for the CDR3 is TGTGCCAGCAGCTTAGAACTGATGGACACCGGGGAGCTGTTTTTT.